This T cell receptor (beta chain) was documented in a study of OX40 agonist ivuxolimab in advanced cancers. The overall study: Three partial responders included one hepatocellular carcinoma patient and two cutaneous melanoma patients.

Profiled with immunoSEQ multiplex PCR; TCRdb holds only in-frame clones, not every one. The data show 40,000 to 50,000 clones, 80% seen once. This CDR3 has 14 amino acids. Germline V lookup: CDR1 GTSNPN, CDR2 SVGIG (reference sequence). Between the trimmed V and J ends, which lost 3 bases and 7 bases, there was a span of 18 bases. The sequencing used CD4+ or CD8+ T cells sorted from blood, collected in a trial of the OX40 agonist ivuxolimab. This clonotype originated in an adult with an advanced solid tumor such as melanoma, head and neck, liver or kidney cancer. The chain employs TRBV30 and TRBJ2-5; D call uncertain. The CDR3 protein is CAWSGLRSAGTQYF. The DNA for the CDR3 is TGTGCCTGGAGCGGCCTCAGGAGCGCAGGGACCCAGTACTTC.